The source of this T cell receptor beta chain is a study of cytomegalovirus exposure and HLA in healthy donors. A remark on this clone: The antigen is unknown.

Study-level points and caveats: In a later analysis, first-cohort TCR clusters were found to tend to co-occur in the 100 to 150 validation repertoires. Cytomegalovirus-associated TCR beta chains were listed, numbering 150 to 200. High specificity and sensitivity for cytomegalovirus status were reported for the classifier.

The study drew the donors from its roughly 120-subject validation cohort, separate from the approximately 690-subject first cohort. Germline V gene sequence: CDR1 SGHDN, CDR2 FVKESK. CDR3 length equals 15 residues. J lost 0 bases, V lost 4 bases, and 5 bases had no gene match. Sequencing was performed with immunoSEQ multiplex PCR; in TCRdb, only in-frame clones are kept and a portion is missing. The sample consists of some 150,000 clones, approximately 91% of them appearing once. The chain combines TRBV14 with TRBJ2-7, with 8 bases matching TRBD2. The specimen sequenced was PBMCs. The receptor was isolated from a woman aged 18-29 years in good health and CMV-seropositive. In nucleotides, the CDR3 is TGTGCCAGCAGCCCGGGACTAGGTCTCTCCTACGAGCAGTACTTC. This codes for CASSPGLGLSYEQYF.